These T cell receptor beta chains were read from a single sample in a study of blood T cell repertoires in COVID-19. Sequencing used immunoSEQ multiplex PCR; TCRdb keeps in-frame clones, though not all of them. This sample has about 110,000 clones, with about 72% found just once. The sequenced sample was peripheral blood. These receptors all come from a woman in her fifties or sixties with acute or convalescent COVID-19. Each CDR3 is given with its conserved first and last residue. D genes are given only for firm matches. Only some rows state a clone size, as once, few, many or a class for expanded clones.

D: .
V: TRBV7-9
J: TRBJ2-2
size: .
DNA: TGTGCCAGCAGCTTAGCGGGGAGCCGCGGAACCGGGGAGCTGTTTTTT
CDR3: CASSLAGSRGTGELFF

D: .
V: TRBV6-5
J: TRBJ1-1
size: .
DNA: TGTGCCAGCAGTTGGAAAATACGGGGGAACACTGAAGCTTTCTTT
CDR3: CASSWKIRGNTEAFF

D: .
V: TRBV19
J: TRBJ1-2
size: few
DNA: TGTGCCAGTAGTCCTGAGGCGGGGGCGTTCGCCTATGGCTACACCTTC
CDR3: CASSPEAGAFAYGYTF

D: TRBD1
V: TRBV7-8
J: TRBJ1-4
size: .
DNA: TGTGCCAGCAGCTTACTCAATCGGGACAGGGCTCGAGATGAAAAACTGTTTTTT
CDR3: CASSLLNRDRARDEKLFF

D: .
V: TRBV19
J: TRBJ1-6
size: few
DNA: TGTGCCAGTAGTATATTCTCCGTAGGACATGTGGATTCACCCCTCCACTTT
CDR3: CASSIFSVGHVDSPLHF

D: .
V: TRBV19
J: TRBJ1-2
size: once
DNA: TGTGCCAGTAGTTTACAGGGACGGCCTAACTATGGCTACACCTTC
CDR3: CASSLQGRPNYGYTF

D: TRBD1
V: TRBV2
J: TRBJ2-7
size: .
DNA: TGTGCCAGCACCCCGGGACAGGGGCTCTACGAGCAGTACTTC
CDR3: CASTPGQGLYEQYF

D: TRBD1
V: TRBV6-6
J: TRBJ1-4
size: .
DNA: TGTGCCAGCAGGACCGGGACAGGCGATGAAAAACTGTTTTTT
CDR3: CASRTGTGDEKLFF

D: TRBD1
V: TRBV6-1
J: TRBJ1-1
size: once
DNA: TGTGCCAGCAGTGACCCGGGACAGATTAAGGCCTTTGAAGCTTTCTTT
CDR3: CASSDPGQIKAFEAFF

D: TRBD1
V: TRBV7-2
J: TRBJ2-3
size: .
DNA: TGTGCCAGCAGCTTAGCCGGGACAGGGGAGTATTTT
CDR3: CASSLAGTGEYF

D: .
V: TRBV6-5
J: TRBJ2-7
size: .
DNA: TGTGCCAGCAATGGACAGTTCTACGAGCAGTACTTC
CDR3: CASNGQFYEQYF

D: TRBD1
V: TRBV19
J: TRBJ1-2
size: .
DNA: TGTGCCAGTAGCGATTCCGGGACAGGGGTTTCTGGCTACACCTTC
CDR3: CASSDSGTGVSGYTF

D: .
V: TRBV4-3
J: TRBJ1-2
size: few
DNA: TGCGCCAGCAGCCAAGATACCAGGGTCGGTGGCTACACCTTC
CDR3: CASSQDTRVGGYTF

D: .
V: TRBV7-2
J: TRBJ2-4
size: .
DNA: TGTGCCAGCAGCCCAAACAGGCCTCGCGACATTCAGTACTTC
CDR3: CASSPNRPRDIQYF

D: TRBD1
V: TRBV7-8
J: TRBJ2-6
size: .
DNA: TGTGCCAGCGGACACAGGGGACCATACGTTGGGGCCAACGTCCTGACTTTC
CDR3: CASGHRGPYVGANVLTF

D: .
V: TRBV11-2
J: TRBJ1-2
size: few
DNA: TGTGCCAGCAGCTTAGATCAGAACAGCCTAATCTATGGCTACACCTTC
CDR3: CASSLDQNSLIYGYTF

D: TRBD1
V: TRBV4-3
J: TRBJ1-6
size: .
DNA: TGCGCCAGCAGCCACTACCGGGACAGCTATAATTCACCCCTCCACTTT
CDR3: CASSHYRDSYNSPLHF

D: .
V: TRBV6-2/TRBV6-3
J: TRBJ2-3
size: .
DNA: TGTGCCAGCAGTTACGGACCACGGGCAGGGTGGAAGGCAGATACGCAGTATTTT
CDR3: CASSYGPRAGWKADTQYF

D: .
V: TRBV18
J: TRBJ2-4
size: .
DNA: TGTGCCAGCTCTCCCTCTGTTGTAGCCAAAAACATTCAGTACTTC
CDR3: CASSPSVVAKNIQYF

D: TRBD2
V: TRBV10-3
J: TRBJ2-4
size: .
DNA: TGTGCCATCAGTGAGTCGGCTAGCGGGGGGGGCCGGAACATTCAGTACTTC
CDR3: CAISESASGGGRNIQYF

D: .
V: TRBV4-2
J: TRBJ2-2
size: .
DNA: TGTGCCAGCAGCCCCTGGGGTGGAGGTCGGACCGGGGAGCTGTTTTTT
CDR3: CASSPWGGGRTGELFF

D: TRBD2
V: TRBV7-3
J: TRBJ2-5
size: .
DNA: TGTGCCAGCAGCTTAATTCCTACGGCGGGGGGTCAGGAGACCCAGTACTTC
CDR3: CASSLIPTAGGQETQYF

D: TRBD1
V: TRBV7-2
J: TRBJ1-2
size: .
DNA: TGTGCCAGCAGCTCCAGGACAGGGGGGTTCACTAACTATGGCTACACCTTC
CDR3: CASSSRTGGFTNYGYTF

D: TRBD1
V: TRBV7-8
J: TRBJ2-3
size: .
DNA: TGTGCCAGCAGCACGACAGGGAGTCTCACAGATACGCAGTATTTT
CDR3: CASSTTGSLTDTQYF

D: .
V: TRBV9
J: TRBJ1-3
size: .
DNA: TGTGCCAGCAGCACCTCAGGGAAGGGAAACACCATATATTTT
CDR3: CASSTSGKGNTIYF

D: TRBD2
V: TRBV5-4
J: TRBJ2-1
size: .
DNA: TGTGCCAGCAGCTTGGAGCTAGCGGGGGGGCATGAGCAGTTCTTC
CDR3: CASSLELAGGHEQFF

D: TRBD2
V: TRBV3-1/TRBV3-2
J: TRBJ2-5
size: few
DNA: TGTGCCAGCAGCCAATACGGGAGGGAGACCCAGTACTTC
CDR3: CASSQYGRETQYF

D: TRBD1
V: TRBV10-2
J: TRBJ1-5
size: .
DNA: TGCGCCAGCAGTGAGAACAGGGGTTACCAGCCCCAGCATTTT
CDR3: CASSENRGYQPQHF

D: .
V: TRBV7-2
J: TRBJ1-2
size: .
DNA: TGTGCCAGCAGCGTCCGGGATCAATCGGGGGGCTACACCTTC
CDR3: CASSVRDQSGGYTF

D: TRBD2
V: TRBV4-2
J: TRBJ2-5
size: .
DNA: TGTGCCAGCAGCCAAGATCCCCGGGGGGGAGAGACCCAGTACTTC
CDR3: CASSQDPRGGETQYF

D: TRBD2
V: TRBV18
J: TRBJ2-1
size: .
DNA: TGTGCCAGCTCACCAACCGGGACTAGCGCTGGCCATGAGCAGTTCTTC
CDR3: CASSPTGTSAGHEQFF

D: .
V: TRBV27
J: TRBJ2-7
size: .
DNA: TGTGCCAGCAGTTCTGACACTTACGAGCAGTACTTC
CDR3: CASSSDTYEQYF

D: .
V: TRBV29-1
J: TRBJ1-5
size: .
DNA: TGCAGCGTTGAAGATGAGATGACGGGGAGCTATAGCAATCAGCCCCAGCATTTT
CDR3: CSVEDEMTGSYSNQPQHF